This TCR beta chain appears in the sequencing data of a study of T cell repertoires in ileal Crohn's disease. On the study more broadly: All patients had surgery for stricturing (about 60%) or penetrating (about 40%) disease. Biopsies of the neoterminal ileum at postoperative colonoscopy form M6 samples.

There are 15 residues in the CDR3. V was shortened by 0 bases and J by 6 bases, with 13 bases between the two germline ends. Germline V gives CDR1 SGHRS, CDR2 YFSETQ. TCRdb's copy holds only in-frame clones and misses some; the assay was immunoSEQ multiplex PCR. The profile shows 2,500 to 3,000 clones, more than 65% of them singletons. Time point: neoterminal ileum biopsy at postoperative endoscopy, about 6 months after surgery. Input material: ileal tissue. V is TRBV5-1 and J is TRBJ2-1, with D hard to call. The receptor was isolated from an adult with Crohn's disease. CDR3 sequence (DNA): TGCGCCAGCAGCTTGGGCCCCACATCTGGCAATGAGCAGTTCTTC. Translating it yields CASSLGPTSGNEQFF. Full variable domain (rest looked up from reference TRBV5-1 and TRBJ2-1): KAGVTQTPRYLIKTRGQQVTLSCSPISGHRSVSWYQQTPGQGLQFLFEYFSETQRNKGNFPGRFSGRQFSNSRSEMNVSTLELGDSALYLCASSLGPTSGNEQFFGPGTRLTVL.